This section outlines one TCR beta chain sequence together with its context. This entry belongs to a study of CD8 T cells in Susac syndrome. The CDR3 spans 17 residues. Trimming at V came to 3 bases and at J to 8 bases, leaving 19 bases not matched to a gene. Per germline, CDR1 GTSNPN and CDR2 SVGIG (reference sequence). After extraction with the RNeasy kit, about 0.5 to 1 ug of the RNA was reverse transcribed using random hexamers. Coverage of TCR beta CDR3 amplification by immunoSEQ multiplex PCR extended to 54 Vbeta and 13 Jbeta. TCRdb used MiXCR to reprocess the immunoSEQ multiplex PCR reads, holding one entry per CDR3 protein. The sample holds 73,000 or so distinct CDR3 sequences, approximately 94% seen once. The patients serving as multiple sclerosis controls were treatment-naive. They had stable or active relapsing-remitting disease and fulfilled revised McDonald criteria.

The sequenced material came from CD8+ T cells from PBMCs. The TCR comes from a human donor with multiple sclerosis. The chain joins TRBV30 to TRBJ2-1, with 7 nucleotides matching TRBD2. The CDR3 region has the DNA TGTGCCTGGAGCCGAGTTCAGACTAGCTGGAGCTCCGATGAGCAGTTCTTC. It specifies CAWSRVQTSWSSDEQFF. Full variable domain (remainder filled in from reference TRBV30 and TRBJ2-1): SQTIHQWPATLVQPVGSPLSLECTVEGTSNPNLYWYRQAAGRGLQLLFYSVGIGQISSEVPQNLSASRPQDRQFILSSKKLLLSDSGFYLCAWSRVQTSWSSDEQFFGPGTRLTVL.